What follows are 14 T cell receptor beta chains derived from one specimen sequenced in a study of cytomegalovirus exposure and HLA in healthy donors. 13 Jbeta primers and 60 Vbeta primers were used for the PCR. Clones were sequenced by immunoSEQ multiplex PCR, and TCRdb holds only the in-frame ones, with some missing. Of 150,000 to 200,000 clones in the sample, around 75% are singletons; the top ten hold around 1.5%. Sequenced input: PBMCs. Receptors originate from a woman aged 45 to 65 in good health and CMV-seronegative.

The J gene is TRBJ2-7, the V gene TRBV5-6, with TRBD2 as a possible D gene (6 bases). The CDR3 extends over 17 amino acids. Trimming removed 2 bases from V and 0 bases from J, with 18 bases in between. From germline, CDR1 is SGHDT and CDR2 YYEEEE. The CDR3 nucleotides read TGTGCCAGCAGCTTAATCTATAGCGGATCCGACTCCTACGAGCAGTACTTC. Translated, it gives CASSLIYSGSDSYEQYF. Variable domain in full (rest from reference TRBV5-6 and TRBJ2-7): DAGVTQSPTHLIKTRGQQVTLRCSPKSGHDTVSWYQQALGQGPQFIFQYYEEEERQRGNFPDRFSGHQFPNYSSELNVNALLLGDSALYLCASSLIYSGSDSYEQYFGPGTRLTVT.

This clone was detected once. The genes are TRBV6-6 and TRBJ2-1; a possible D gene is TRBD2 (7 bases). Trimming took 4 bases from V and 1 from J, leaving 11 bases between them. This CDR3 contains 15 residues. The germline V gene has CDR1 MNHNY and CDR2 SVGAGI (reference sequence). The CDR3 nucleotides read TGTGCCAGCAGTTTCGAGGGGGGGTCCTACAATGAGCAGTTCTTC. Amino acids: CASSFEGGSYNEQFF.

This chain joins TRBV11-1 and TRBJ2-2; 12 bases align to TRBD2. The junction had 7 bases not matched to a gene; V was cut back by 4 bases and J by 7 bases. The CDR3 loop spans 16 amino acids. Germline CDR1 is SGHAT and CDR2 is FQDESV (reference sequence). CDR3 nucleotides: TGTGCCAGCAGCTCCGATCTAGCGGGGGGGCACGGGGAGCTGTTTTTT. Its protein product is CASSSDLAGGHGELFF.

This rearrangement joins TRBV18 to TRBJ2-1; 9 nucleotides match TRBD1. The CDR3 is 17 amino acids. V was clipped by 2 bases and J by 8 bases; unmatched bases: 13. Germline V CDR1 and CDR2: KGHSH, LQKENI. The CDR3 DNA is TGTGCCAGCTCACCAATACCGTTAAGACAGGGGGTCGATGAGCAGTTCTTC. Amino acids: CASSPIPLRQGVDEQFF.

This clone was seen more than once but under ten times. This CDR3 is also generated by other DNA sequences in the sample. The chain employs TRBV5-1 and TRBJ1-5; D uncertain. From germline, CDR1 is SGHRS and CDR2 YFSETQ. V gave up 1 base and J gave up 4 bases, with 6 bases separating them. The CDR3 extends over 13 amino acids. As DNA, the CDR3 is TGCGCCAGCAGCTTGAGCGGGAATCAGCCCCAGCATTTT. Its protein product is CASSLSGNQPQHF.

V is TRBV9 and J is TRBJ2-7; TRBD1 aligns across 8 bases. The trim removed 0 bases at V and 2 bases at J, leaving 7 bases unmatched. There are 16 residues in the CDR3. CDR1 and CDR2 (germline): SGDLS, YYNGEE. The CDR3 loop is CASSVGTGLRPYEQYF. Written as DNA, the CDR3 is TGTGCCAGCAGCGTAGGGACAGGGCTTCGACCCTACGAGCAGTACTTC.

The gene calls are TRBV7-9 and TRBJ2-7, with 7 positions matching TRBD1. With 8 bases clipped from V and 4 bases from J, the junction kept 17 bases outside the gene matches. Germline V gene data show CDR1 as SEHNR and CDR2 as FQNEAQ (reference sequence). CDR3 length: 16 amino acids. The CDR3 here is CASEIRIGTEPYEQYF. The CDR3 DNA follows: TGTGCCAGCGAAATCCGCATCGGGACAGAACCTTACGAGCAGTACTTC.

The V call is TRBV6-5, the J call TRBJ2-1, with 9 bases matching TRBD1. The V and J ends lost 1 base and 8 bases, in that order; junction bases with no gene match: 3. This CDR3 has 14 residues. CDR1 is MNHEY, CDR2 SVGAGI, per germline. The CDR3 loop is CASSYYRGPDEQFF. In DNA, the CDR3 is TGTGCCAGCAGTTACTACAGGGGGCCCGATGAGCAGTTCTTC.

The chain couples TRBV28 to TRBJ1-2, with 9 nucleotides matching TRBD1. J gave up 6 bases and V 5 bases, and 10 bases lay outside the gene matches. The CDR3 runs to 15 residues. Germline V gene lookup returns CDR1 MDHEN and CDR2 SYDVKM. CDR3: CASSPSDRGRDGYTF. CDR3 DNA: TGTGCCAGCAGTCCCTCCGACAGGGGGAGGGATGGCTACACCTTC.

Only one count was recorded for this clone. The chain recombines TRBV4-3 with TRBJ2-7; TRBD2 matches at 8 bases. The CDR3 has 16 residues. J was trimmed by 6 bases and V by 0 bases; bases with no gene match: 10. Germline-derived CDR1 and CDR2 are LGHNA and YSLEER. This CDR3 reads CASSQDLLTGGLEQYF. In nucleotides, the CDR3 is TGCGCCAGCAGCCAAGATCTCCTCACGGGGGGGCTCGAGCAGTACTTC.

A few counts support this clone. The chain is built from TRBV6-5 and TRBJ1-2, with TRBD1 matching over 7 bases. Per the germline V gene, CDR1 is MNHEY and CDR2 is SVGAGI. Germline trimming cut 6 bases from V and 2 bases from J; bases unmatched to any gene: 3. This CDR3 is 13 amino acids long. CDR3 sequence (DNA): TGTGCCAGCAGGAAGGGACAGAACTATGGCTACACCTTC. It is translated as CASRKGQNYGYTF.

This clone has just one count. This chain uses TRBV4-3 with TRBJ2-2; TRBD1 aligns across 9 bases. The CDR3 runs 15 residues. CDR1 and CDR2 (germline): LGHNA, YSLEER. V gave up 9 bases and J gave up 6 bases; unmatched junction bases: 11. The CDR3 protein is CASRSGTGPAGELFF. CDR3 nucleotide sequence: TGCGCCAGTAGATCGGGGACAGGGCCCGCCGGGGAGCTGTTTTTT.

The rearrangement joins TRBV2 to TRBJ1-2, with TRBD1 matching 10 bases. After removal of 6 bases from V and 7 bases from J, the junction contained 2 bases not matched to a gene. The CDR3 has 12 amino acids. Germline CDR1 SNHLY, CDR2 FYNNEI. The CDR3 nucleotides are TGTGCCAGCAGAGGACAGGGGGGTGGCTACACCTTC. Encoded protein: CASRGQGGGYTF.

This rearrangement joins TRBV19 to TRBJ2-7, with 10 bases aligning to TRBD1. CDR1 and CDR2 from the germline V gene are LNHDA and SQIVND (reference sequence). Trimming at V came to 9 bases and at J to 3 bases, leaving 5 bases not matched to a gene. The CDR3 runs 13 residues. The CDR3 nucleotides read TGTGCCAGCCGGGACAGGGGTAACTACGAGCAGTACTTC. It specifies CASRDRGNYEQYF. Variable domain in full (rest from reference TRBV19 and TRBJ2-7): DGGITQSPKYLFRKEGQNVTLSCEQNLNHDAMYWYRQDPGQGLRLIYYSQIVNDFQKGDIAEGYSVSREKKESFPLTVTSAQKNPTAFYLCASRDRGNYEQYFGPGTRLTVT.